This T cell receptor (beta chain) was captured by sequencing in a study of beta chain features in type 1 diabetes. Trimming took off 4 bases at V and 2 bases at J, with 5 bases between the two ends. The CDR3 sequence is 11 residues long. Germline V gene sequence: CDR1 SQVTM, CDR2 ANQGSEA. This clone turned up a few times. The antigen remains unidentified. Study conclusions and caveats: Shortening of TCRB CDR3s, moderate but significant, appeared in all four CD4+ subsets of Type 1 diabetes patients.

The authors reverse transcribed all of the isolated RNA, so sequencing captured expressed TCRB transcripts. The assay was immunoSEQ multiplex PCR, and TCRdb's table has in-frame clones only and misses some. The table lists 150,000 to 200,000 clones, around 63% of them singletons. Source material: naive CD4+ T cells from blood. The chain couples TRBV29-1 to TRBJ1-2; D remains ambiguous. The sequence came from a man aged 25 to 40 with type 1 diabetes. This CDR3 reads CSVGANYGYTF. CDR3 bases: TGCAGCGTTGGCGCAAACTATGGCTACACCTTC.